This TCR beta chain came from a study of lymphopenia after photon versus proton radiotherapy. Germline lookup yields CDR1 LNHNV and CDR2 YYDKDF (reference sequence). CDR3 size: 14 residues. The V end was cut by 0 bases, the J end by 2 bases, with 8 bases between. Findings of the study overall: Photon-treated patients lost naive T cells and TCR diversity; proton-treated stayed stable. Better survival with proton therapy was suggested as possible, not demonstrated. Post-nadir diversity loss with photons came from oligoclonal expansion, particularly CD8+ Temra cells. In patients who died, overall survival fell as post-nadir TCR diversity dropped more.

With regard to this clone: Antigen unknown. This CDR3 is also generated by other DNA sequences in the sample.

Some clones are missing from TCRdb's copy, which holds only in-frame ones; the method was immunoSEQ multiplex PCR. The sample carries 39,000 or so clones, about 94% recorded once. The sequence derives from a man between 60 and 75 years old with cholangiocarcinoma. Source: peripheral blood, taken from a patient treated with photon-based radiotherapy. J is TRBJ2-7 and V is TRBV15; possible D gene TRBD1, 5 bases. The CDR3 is CATSRDRATYEQYF. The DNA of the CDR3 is TGTGCCACCAGCAGAGACAGGGCTACCTACGAGCAGTACTTC. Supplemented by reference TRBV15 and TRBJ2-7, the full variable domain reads DAMVIQNPRYQVTQFGKPVTLSCSQTLNHNVMYWYQQKSSQAPKLLFHYYDKDFNNEADTPDNFQSRRPNTSFCFLDIRSPGLGDTAMYLCATSRDRATYEQYFGPGTRLTVT.